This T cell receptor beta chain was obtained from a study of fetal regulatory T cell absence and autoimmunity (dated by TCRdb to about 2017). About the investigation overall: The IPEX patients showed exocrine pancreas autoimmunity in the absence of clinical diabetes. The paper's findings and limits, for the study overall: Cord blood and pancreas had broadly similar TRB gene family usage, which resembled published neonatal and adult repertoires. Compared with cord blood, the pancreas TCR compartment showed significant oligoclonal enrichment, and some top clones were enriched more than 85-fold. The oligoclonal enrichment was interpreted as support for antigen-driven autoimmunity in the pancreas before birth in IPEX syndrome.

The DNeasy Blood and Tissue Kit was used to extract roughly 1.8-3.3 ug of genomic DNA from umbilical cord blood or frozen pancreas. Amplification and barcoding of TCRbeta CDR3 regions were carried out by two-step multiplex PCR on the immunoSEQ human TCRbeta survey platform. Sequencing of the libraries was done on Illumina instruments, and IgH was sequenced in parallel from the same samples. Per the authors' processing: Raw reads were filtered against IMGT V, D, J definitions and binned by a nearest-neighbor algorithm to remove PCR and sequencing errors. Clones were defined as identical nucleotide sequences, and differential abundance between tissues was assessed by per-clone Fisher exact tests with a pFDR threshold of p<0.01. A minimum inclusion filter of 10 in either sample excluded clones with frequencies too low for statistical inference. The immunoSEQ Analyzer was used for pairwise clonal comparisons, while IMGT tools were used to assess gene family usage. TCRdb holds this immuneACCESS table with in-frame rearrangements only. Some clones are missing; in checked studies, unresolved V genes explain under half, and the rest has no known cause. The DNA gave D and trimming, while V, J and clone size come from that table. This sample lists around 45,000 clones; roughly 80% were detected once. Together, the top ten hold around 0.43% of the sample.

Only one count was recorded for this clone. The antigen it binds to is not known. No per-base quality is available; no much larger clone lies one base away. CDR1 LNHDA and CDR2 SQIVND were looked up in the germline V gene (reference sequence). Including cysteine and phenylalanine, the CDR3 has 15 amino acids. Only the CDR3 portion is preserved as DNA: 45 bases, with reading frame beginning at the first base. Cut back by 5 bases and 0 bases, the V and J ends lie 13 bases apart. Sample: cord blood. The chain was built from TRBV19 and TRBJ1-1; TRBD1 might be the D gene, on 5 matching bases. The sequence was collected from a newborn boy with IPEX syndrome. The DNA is TGTGCCAGTAGTTCAGGGAGGGGAATGAACACTGAAGCTTTCTTT. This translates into CASSSGRGMNTEAFF.